This TCR beta chain stems from a study of blood T cell repertoires in COVID-19. Measured with immunoSEQ multiplex PCR; TCRdb has only the in-frame clones, and not every one. The table records about 280,000 clones, nearly 90% of them present only once. Those who participated ranged in age from roughly 18 to 95 years and resided in about two dozen US areas. Which cohort a participant joined came from the clinical history participants gave. V was pared by 6 bases and J by 5 bases, with 12 bases of the junction left unmatched. Germline CDR1 SQVTM, CDR2 ANQGSEA. The CDR3 is 14 residues long. The sequencing sample was made of PBMCs or T cells enriched from blood (not recorded which). This clonotype was obtained from a woman aged 60 to 75 who had recovered from COVID-19. J is TRBJ1-2 and V is TRBV29-1; 7 bases align to TRBD1. DNA of the CDR3: TGCAGCGTCGACCCCGGGACAGCTCAATATGGCTACACCTTC. Translating gives CSVDPGTAQYGYTF.